Only one count was recorded for the clone carrying this TCR beta chain. Its antigen is unidentified. Specified time point: baseline pretreatment blood. The sample's treatment: 15 Gy SBRT to primary tumor, nephrectomy 4 weeks later. TCRdb's table, derived via immunoSEQ multiplex PCR, lists solely in-frame clones and lacks some. The sample has about 130,000 clones, 88% seen once; the top ten hold approximately 12%. The data belong to a study of radiation and T cells in renal cell carcinoma. General study points: No pretreatment tumor biopsies were available for baseline clonotypes. In blood, top tumor clones expanded by 2 weeks, shrinking by 4.

CDR1 is SGDLS, CDR2 YYNGEE, per germline. V was cut by 0 bases and J by 1 base, with 11 bases left in between. CDR3 length equals 15 residues. The rearrangement uses TRBV9 and TRBJ2-7, with D perhaps TRBD2 (7 bases). This TCR derives from a woman between 50 and 59 years old with renal cell carcinoma. The specimen comprised blood, sampled from a patient whose treatment included radiotherapy and nephrectomy. Written as DNA, the CDR3 is TGTGCCAGCAGCGTAGCGGGGGGCCATTCCTACGAGCAGTACTTC. Translated: CASSVAGGHSYEQYF.